The 14 T cell receptor beta chains in this list originate from one sample, sequenced in a study of CD8 T cells in ankylosing spondylitis. MiXCR, run by TCRdb on the 5' RACE reads, gives a single entry per CDR3 protein. Of more than 300,000 distinct CDR3 sequences listed, more than 9% are singletons. Specimen: blood, either unsorted or a sorted T cell fraction (not recorded which). The receptor source for this set is a female donor with ankylosing spondylitis or in good health (not recorded which).

The sample holds many counts of this clonotype. The gene calls are TRBV4-1 and TRBJ2-1; tentatively, D is TRBD2 (6 bases). This CDR3 is built from 15 residues. With 4 bases removed from V and 5 bases from J, the gap between germline ends came to 15 bases. Germline CDR1 reads MGHRA; CDR2 reads YSYEKL. CDR3 sequence: CASSREVHMDNEQFF. The CDR3, as DNA: TGCGCCAGCAGCCGGGAGGTACACATGGACAATGAGCAGTTCTTC.

This clonotype showed up many times. The CDR3 nucleotides are TGCGCCAGCAGTCTGGACAGGGAACTGCCCTACGAGCAGTACTTC. Translated: CASSLDRELPYEQYF. V is TRBV5-1 and J is TRBJ2-7; the match to TRBD1 covers 8 bases. The CDR3 contains 15 residues. CDR1 is SGHRS, CDR2 YFSETQ, per germline. Trimming removed 5 bases from V and 2 bases from J; junction bases left unmatched: 9.

This chain joins TRBV30 and TRBJ2-1; the D gene is possibly TRBD2 (5 bases). Germline CDR1 and CDR2: GTSNPN and SVGIG (reference sequence). This CDR3 is built from 17 residues. The ends were cut back, 1 base at V and 2 bases at J, with 18 bases in the middle. CDR3 sequence: CAWSDPYSAGPYNEQFF. CDR3 bases: TGTGCCTGGAGTGACCCCTATAGCGCGGGCCCCTACAATGAGCAGTTCTTC.

The gene calls are TRBV27 and TRBJ2-1, with D possibly being TRBD1 (5 bases). Germline V CDR1 and CDR2: MNHEY, SMNVEV (reference sequence). The V end lost 7 bases, the J end lost 0 bases, and 13 bases lay between the germline ends. The CDR3 sequence is 15 residues long. The DNA of the CDR3 is TGTGCCAGCACAACGACAGCAAGCTCCTACAATGAGCAGTTCTTC. It specifies CASTTTASSYNEQFF.

This clonotype was seen at least ten times. The genes are TRBV20-1 and TRBJ2-3, with 7 bases identical to TRBD2. V trimming: 5 bases; J trimming: 0 bases; junction bases outside the gene matches: 5. CDR1 is DFQATT and CDR2 is SNEGSKA in the germline V gene (reference sequence). CDR3 size: 14 residues. The CDR3 loop reads CSASSGGSTDTQYF. The CDR3 DNA follows: TGCAGTGCTTCTAGCGGAGGGAGCACAGATACGCAGTATTTT.

The chain employs TRBV4-2 and TRBJ2-1; D is ambiguous. V dropped 4 bases and J dropped 5 bases, with 21 bases sitting between them. This CDR3 contains 17 residues. In germline, CDR1 is LGHNA, CDR2 YNFKEQ. In nucleotides, the CDR3 is TGTGCCAGCAGCCCCCCACGCCCAGGACGGATGAACAATGAGCAGTTCTTC. This gives the protein CASSPPRPGRMNNEQFF.

This clonotype appeared a few times. The chain combines TRBV10-2 with TRBJ2-3; no firm D call. Trimming took 3 bases from V and 2 from J, leaving 9 bases between them. The CDR3 loop spans 14 amino acids. In germline, CDR1 is WSHSY, CDR2 SAAADI. CDR3 amino acids: CASSDSLPTDTQYF. For the CDR3, the DNA is TGCGCCAGCAGTGACTCTCTTCCCACAGATACGCAGTATTTT.

This clonotype was seen ten or more times. The rearrangement links TRBV29-1 to TRBJ2-5; tentative D call: TRBD1 (5 bases). V was cut by 7 bases and J by 0 bases, with 18 bases left in between. In germline, CDR1 is SQVTM, CDR2 ANQGSEA. This CDR3 region has 15 residues. The CDR3 sequence: CSAMTRQGNQETQYF. The CDR3 nucleotides are TGCAGCGCTATGACGAGGCAGGGAAACCAAGAGACCCAGTACTTC.

There are a few counts of this clonotype. This chain connects TRBV5-1 to TRBJ2-7; the match to TRBD2 covers 10 bases. CDR3 length equals 17 residues. Germline-derived CDR1 and CDR2 are SGHRS and YFSETQ. The ends lost 4 bases at V and 0 bases at J; junction bases unmatched: 10. CDR3 nucleotide sequence: TGCGCCAGCAGCCTAGGAACTAGCGGGACCCGCTCCTACGAGCAGTACTTC. The encoded protein is CASSLGTSGTRSYEQYF.

This clonotype was detected a few times. The chain combines TRBV30 with TRBJ1-1; D gene ambiguous. With 5 bases removed from V and 8 bases from J, the gap between germline ends came to 9 bases. CDR3 length: 10 amino acids. CDR1 and CDR2 from the germline V gene are GTSNPN and SVGIG (reference sequence). The CDR3 region has the DNA TGTGCCTGGGGGATTACCGAAGCTTTCTTT. This encodes CAWGITEAFF.

This clonotype was detected only a few times. CDR3 bases: TGCAGTGTCCCAAGACTAGCGGGAGGCGACAATGAGCAGTTCTTC. Its translation: CSVPRLAGGDNEQFF. This sequence joins TRBV20-1 and TRBJ2-1; 13 positions agree with TRBD2. Germline V gene sequence: CDR1 DFQATT, CDR2 SNEGSKA (reference sequence). This CDR3 is 15 amino acids long. Losses at the gene ends were 7 bases for V and 5 bases for J; bases not matched to a gene: 8.

There are many counts of this clonotype. This chain links TRBV12-3 or TRBV12-4 with TRBJ1-5, with 7 bases matching TRBD1. The V gene end was trimmed by 8 bases and the J gene end by 3 bases; junction bases not matched to a gene: 7. CDR3 length: 14 amino acids. CDR3 in DNA: TGTGCCAGCTCAAAGGGGGCAAACAATCAGCCCCAGCATTTT. It codes for CASSKGANNQPQHF.

In its sample, this clonotype was seen many times. V usage is TRBV6-1 and J usage is TRBJ1-5; D is unclear. V was trimmed by 8 bases and J by 0 bases, leaving 11 bases between them. Germline V gene data show CDR1 as MNHNS and CDR2 as SASEGT. The CDR3 is 14 residues long. The CDR3 DNA reads as TGTGCCAGCGAGATCGGGTATAGCAATCAGCCCCAGCATTTT. Amino acid sequence: CASEIGYSNQPQHF.

This clonotype has at least ten counts. J is TRBJ2-7 and V is TRBV5-6; 7 nucleotides agree with TRBD2. Germline V gene sequence: CDR1 SGHDT, CDR2 YYEEEE. The CDR3 runs 15 residues. With V trimmed by 2 bases and J by 1 base, 6 bases remained unmatched. The CDR3: CASSFVHGGSYEQYF. DNA for the CDR3: TGTGCCAGCAGCTTTGTTCACGGGGGGTCCTACGAGCAGTACTTC.